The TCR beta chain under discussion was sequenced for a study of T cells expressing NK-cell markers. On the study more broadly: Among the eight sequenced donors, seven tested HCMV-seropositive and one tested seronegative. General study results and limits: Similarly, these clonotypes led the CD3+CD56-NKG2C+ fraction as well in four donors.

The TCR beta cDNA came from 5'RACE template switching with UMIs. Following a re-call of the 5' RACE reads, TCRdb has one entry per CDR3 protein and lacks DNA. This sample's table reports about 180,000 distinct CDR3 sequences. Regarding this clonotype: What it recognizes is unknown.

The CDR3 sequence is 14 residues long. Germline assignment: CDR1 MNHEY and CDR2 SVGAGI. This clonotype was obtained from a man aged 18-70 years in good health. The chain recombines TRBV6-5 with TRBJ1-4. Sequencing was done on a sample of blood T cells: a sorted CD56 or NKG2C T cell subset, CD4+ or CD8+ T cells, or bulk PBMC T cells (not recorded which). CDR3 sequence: CASSYRRLNEKLFF.